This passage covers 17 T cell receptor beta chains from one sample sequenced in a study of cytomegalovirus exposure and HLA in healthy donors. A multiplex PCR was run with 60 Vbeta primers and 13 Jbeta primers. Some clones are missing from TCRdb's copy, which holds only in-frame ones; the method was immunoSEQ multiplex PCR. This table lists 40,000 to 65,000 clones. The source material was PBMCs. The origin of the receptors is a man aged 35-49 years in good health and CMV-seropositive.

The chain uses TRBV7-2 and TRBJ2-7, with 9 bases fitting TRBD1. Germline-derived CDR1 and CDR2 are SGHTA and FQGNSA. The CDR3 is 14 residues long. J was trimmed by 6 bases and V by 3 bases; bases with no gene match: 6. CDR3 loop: CASSLETGGGEQYF. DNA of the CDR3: TGTGCCAGCAGCTTGGAAACAGGGGGCGGCGAGCAGTACTTC.

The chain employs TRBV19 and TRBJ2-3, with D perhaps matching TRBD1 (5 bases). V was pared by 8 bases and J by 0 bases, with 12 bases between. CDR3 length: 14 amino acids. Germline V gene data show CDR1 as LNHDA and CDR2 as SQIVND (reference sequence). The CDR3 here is CASCRVHSTDTQYF. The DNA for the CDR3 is TGTGCCAGTTGCAGGGTACATAGCACAGATACGCAGTATTTT.

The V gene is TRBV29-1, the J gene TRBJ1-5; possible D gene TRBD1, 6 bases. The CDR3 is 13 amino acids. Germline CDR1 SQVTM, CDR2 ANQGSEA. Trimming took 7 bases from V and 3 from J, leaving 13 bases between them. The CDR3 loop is CSARTVDNQPQHF. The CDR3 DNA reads TGCAGCGCAAGGACAGTGGACAATCAGCCCCAGCATTTT.

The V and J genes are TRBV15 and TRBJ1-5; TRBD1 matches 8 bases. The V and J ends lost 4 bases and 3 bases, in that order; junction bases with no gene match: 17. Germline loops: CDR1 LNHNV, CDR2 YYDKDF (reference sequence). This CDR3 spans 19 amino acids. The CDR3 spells CATSKESFDRGGDNQPQHF. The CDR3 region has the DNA TGTGCCACCAGCAAAGAAAGCTTTGACAGGGGTGGCGACAATCAGCCCCAGCATTTT.

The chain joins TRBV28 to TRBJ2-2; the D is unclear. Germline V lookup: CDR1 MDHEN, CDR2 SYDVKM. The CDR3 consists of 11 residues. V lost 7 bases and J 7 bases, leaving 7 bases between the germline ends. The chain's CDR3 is CASTLLGELFF. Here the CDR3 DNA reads TGTGCCAGCACCCTCCTCGGGGAGCTGTTTTTT.

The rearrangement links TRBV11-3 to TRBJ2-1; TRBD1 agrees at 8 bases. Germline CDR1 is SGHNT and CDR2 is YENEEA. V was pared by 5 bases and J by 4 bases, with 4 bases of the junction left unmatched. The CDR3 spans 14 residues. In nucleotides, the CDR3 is TGTGCCAGCAGCGGGACAGGCGCGTACAATGAGCAGTTCTTC. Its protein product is CASSGTGAYNEQFF.

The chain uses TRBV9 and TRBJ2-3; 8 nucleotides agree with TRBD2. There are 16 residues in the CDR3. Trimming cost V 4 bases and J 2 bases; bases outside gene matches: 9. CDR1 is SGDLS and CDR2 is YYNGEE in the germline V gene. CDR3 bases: TGTGCCAGCAGCCATACTCACGGGAGGGCCACAGATACGCAGTATTTT. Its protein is CASSHTHGRATDTQYF.

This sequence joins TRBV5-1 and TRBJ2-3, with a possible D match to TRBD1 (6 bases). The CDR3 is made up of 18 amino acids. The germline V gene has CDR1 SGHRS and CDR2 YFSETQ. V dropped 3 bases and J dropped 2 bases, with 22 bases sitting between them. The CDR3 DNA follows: TGCGCCAGCAGCTGGTCCGGGACACCGGCGAGAACCACAGATACGCAGTATTTT. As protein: CASSWSGTPARTTDTQYF.

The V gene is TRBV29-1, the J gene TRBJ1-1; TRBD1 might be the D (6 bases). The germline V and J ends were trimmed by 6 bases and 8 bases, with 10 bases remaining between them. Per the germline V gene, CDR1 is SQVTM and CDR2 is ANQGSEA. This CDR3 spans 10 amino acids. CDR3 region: CSVLQGEAFF. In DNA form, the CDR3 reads TGCAGCGTACTACAGGGAGAAGCTTTCTTT.

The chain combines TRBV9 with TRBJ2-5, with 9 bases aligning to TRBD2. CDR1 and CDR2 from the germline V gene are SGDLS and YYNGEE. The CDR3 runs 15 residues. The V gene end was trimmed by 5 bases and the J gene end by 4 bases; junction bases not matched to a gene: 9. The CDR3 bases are TGTGCCAGCAGTGCTTCGGGGACTAGCCTAGAGACCCAGTACTTC. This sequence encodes CASSASGTSLETQYF.

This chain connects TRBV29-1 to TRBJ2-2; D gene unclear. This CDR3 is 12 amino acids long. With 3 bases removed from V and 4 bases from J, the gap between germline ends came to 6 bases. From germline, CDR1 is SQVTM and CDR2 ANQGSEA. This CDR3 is CSVDGGTGELFF. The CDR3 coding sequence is TGCAGCGTTGACGGCGGCACCGGGGAGCTGTTTTTT.

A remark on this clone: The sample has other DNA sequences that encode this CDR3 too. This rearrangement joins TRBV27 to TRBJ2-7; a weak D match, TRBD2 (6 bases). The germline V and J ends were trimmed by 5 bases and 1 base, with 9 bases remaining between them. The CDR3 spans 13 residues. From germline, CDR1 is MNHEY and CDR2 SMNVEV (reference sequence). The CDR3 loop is CASSLGGSYEQYF. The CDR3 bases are TGTGCCAGCAGTCTGGGAGGATCCTACGAGCAGTACTTC.

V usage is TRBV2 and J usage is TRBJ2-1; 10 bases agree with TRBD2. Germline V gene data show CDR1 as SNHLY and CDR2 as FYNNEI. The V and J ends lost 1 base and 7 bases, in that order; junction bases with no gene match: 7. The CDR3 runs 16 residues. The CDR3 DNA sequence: TGTGCCAGCAGTGAAGGGGGTAGCGGGGGGTGGAATGAGCAGTTCTTC. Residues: CASSEGGSGGWNEQFF.

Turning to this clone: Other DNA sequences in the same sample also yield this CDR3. Here the CDR3 DNA reads TGTGCCAGCAGCGTATCCGGTTACCAAGAGACCCAGTACTTC. Translation: CASSVSGYQETQYF. The chain joins TRBV9 to TRBJ2-5; D uncertain. The CDR3 extends over 14 amino acids. The V and J ends lost 1 base and 0 bases respectively, with 7 bases between them. Germline V gene data show CDR1 as SGDLS and CDR2 as YYNGEE.

The CDR3 bases are TGTGCCAGCAGAACGGAGGGATACAATGAGCAGTTCTTC. Its translation: CASRTEGYNEQFF. The chain carries TRBV28 and TRBJ2-1, with a possible D match to TRBD2 (6 bases). The V gene's germline CDR1 is MDHEN and CDR2 SYDVKM. Between the trimmed V and J ends, which lost 6 bases and 4 bases, there was a span of 10 bases. The CDR3 spans 13 residues.

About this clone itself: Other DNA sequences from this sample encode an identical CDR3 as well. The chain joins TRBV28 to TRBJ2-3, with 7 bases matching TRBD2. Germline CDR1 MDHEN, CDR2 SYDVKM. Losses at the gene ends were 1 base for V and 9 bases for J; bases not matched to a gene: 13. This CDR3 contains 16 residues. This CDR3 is CASSLFATSRVRTQYF. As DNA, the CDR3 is TGTGCCAGCAGTTTATTTGCGACTAGCCGGGTACGAACGCAGTATTTT.

The CDR3 spells CASRSRVIDEQFF. CDR3 bases: TGTGCCAGCAGGTCGAGGGTAATAGATGAGCAGTTCTTC. V is TRBV28 and J is TRBJ2-1; possible D gene TRBD2, 5 bases. Deletions cut 6 bases from V and 8 bases from J, with 14 bases between. Germline V gene sequence: CDR1 MDHEN, CDR2 SYDVKM. The CDR3 extends over 13 amino acids.